A single sample gave rise to the 3 T cell receptor beta chains below, sequenced in a study of blood T cells in healthy people across ages. Next came a second PCR, run for about 6 to 11 cycles, which used a sample-barcoded 5' primer along with a J-beta primer mix. One entry per CDR3 protein, called by TCRdb with MiXCR from the 5' RACE reads. The table has fewer than 800,000 distinct CDR3 sequences, 20% to 25% seen once; the top ten hold under 10%. This sample was also put to use in a study of T cells of mothers and their children.

The sample consisted of blood. Receptors originate from a boy under 18 in good health.

This clonotype was picked up a small number of times. The rearrangement joins TRBV5-1 to TRBJ2-1, with TRBD2 matching over 10 bases. The CDR3 is 19 amino acids. V gave up 0 bases and J gave up 4 bases; unmatched junction bases: 13. Germline V lookup: CDR1 SGHRS, CDR2 YFSETQ. Here the CDR3 reads CASSLAVRAGTSAYNEQFF. The CDR3 nucleotides are TGCGCCAGCAGCTTGGCTGTCAGGGCGGGGACTAGCGCGTACAATGAGCAGTTCTTC.

The V and J genes are TRBV4-1 and TRBJ2-5; 10 bases map to TRBD2. Germline V CDR1 and CDR2: MGHRA, YSYEKL. Losses at the gene ends were 4 bases for V and 2 bases for J; bases not matched to a gene: 4. The length of the CDR3 is 15 residues. CDR3 protein: CASSLSGGSQETQYF. The CDR3, as DNA: TGCGCCAGCAGCCTTAGCGGGGGGAGTCAAGAGACCCAGTACTTC.

The chain joins TRBV29-1 to TRBJ1-2, with 8 bases that match TRBD1. With 3 bases clipped from V and 2 bases from J, the junction kept 5 bases outside the gene matches. Per germline, CDR1 SQVTM and CDR2 ANQGSEA. The CDR3 runs to 14 residues. CDR3 nucleotide sequence: TGCAGCGTTGATGCAGGGGGCGCAAACTATGGCTACACCTTC. The encoded protein is CSVDAGGANYGYTF.